A single sample is the source of the 23 T cell receptor beta chains below, sequenced in a study of shared clonotypes between healthy human individuals. Profiled with immunoSEQ multiplex PCR; TCRdb holds only in-frame clones, not every one. The top ten clones hold roughly 0.57% of a sample with more than 900,000 clones, approximately 78% of them seen once. Sample: memory CD4+ T cells from PBMCs. Subset: CD45RA-negative fraction. The receptors derive from a man aged 18-30 years in good health. Some clones in this sample may be carry-over from other donors' samples.

This sequence joins TRBV9 and TRBJ1-2; tentatively, D is TRBD1 (6 bases). The CDR3 has 16 amino acids. The V gene lost 3 bases and the J gene lost 4 bases, with 19 bases spanning the gap. Germline lookup yields CDR1 SGDLS and CDR2 YYNGEE. Here the CDR3 reads CASSETGTSSGYGYTF. The DNA for the CDR3 is TGTGCCAGCAGCGAGACAGGTACCTCCTCGGGCTATGGCTACACCTTC.

J is TRBJ2-3 and V is TRBV4-2; the D gene could be TRBD1 or TRBD2 (5 bases each). Trimming took 3 bases from V and 4 from J, leaving 11 bases between them. Germline V CDR1 and CDR2: LGHNA, YNFKEQ. This CDR3 contains 14 residues. CDR3 in amino acids: CASSQGTLPDTQYF. The CDR3 DNA sequence: TGTGCCAGCAGCCAGGGGACCTTGCCAGATACGCAGTATTTT.

This clone was observed a few times. The chain uses TRBV4-1 and TRBJ2-4; 8 bases match TRBD1. The CDR3 is 15 amino acids. Germline trimming cut 4 bases from V and 4 bases from J; bases unmatched to any gene: 6. The germline V gene encodes CDR1 MGHRA and CDR2 YSYEKL. Written as DNA, the CDR3 is TGCGCCAGCAGCCCCGGGCGACAGGGGAAAAACATTCAGTACTTC. Translation: CASSPGRQGKNIQYF.

V usage is TRBV7-8 and J usage is TRBJ2-5, with D uncertain. Germline lookup yields CDR1 SGHVS and CDR2 FQNEAQ. CDR3 size: 11 residues. The V gene lost 5 bases and the J gene lost 2 bases, with 3 bases spanning the gap. CDR3 coding DNA: TGTGCCAGCAGCCCTCAAGAGACCCAGTACTTC. It translates to CASSPQETQYF. Combining the CDR3 with reference TRBV7-8 and TRBJ2-5 gives the whole variable domain GAGVSQSPRYKVAKRGQDVALRCDPISGHVSLFWYQQALGQGPEFLTYFQNEAQLDKSGLPSDRFFAERPEGSVSTLKIQRTQQEDSAVYLCASSPQETQYFGPGTRLLVL.

The chain recombines TRBV5-1 with TRBJ2-1; 10 bases match TRBD1. The CDR3 length is 14 residues. In germline, CDR1 is SGHRS, CDR2 YFSETQ. After removal of 0 bases from V and 8 bases from J, the junction contained 2 bases not matched to a gene. CDR3 coding DNA: TGCGCCAGCAGCTTGGGACAGGGGGCGGATGAGCAGTTCTTC. It yields the protein CASSLGQGADEQFF.

Sample share makes this clone medium-sized. The gene calls are TRBV6-5 and TRBJ1-4; 9 bases agree with TRBD1. The CDR3 is 15 residues long. Per germline, CDR1 MNHEY and CDR2 SVGAGI. After removal of 0 bases from V and 6 bases from J, the junction contained 2 bases not matched to a gene. The CDR3 DNA reads TGTGCCAGCAGTTACTCGGGACAGGGCTATGAAAAACTGTTTTTT. It is translated as CASSYSGQGYEKLFF.

For the CDR3, the DNA is TGTGCCAGCAGCCGAGGGGGCACAGCTAACTATGGCTACACCTTC. The encoded protein is CASSRGGTANYGYTF. J is TRBJ1-2 and V is TRBV27, with 7 bases matching TRBD1. V lost 6 bases to trimming and J lost 0 bases; unmatched junction nucleotides: 7. The CDR3 is 15 residues long. In germline, CDR1 is MNHEY, CDR2 SMNVEV (reference sequence).

The gene calls are TRBV2 and TRBJ2-1; 8 bases are shared with TRBD2. Germline V gene data show CDR1 as SNHLY and CDR2 as FYNNEI. The CDR3 covers 16 residues. With 6 bases clipped from V and 5 bases from J, the junction kept 12 bases outside the gene matches. The CDR3, as DNA: TGTGCCAGCAGGACCTTCGGGACTAGTGCCAACAATGAGCAGTTCTTC. Protein product: CASRTFGTSANNEQFF.

The J gene is TRBJ2-3, the V gene TRBV5-1; D remains ambiguous. Germline CDR1 is SGHRS and CDR2 is YFSETQ. V dropped 1 base and J dropped 6 bases, with 15 bases sitting between them. The CDR3 is 15 residues long. The CDR3 loop is CASSLSSRITDTQYF. CDR3 DNA: TGCGCCAGCAGCTTGTCCTCCCGGATTACGGATACGCAGTATTTT. Drawing the rest from reference TRBV5-1 and TRBJ2-3, the complete variable domain is KAGVTQTPRYLIKTRGQQVTLSCSPISGHRSVSWYQQTPGQGLQFLFEYFSETQRNKGNFPGRFSGRQFSNSRSEMNVSTLELGDSALYLCASSLSSRITDTQYFGPGTRLTVL.

This clone has a single count. The chain employs TRBV6-1 and TRBJ1-5; D unclear. CDR1 and CDR2 (germline): MNHNS, SASEGT. Trimming removed 6 bases from V and 7 bases from J, with 13 bases in between. The CDR3 is 13 residues long. CDR3 bases: TGTGCCAGCAGGGGCCTGGGCCTACAGCCCCAGCATTTT. Its translation is CASRGLGLQPQHF.

The chain has TRBV28 and TRBJ1-2; D perhaps matches TRBD1 (5 bases). The CDR3 extends over 13 amino acids. CDR1 is MDHEN, CDR2 SYDVKM, per germline. Trimming cost V 8 bases and J 3 bases, with 13 bases left between them. The CDR3 sequence is CASRNTGDYGYTF. The CDR3 DNA is TGTGCCAGCCGTAATACAGGAGACTATGGCTACACCTTC.

The chain couples TRBV6-1 to TRBJ2-3; D ambiguous. Trimming took 4 bases from V and 3 from J, leaving 8 bases between them. This CDR3 region has 13 residues. CDR1 and CDR2 from the germline V gene are MNHNS and SASEGT. The CDR3 is CASSVLGTDTQYF. CDR3 DNA: TGTGCCAGCAGTGTACTGGGGACAGATACGCAGTATTTT.

Worth noting for this clone: The same CDR3 is also encoded by other DNA sequences in this sample. The rearrangement joins TRBV18 to TRBJ2-5, with a tentative D call TRBD2 (6 bases). This CDR3 has 13 residues. Germline V gene data show CDR1 as KGHSH and CDR2 as LQKENI. Deletions cut 4 bases from V and 2 bases from J, with 8 bases between. CDR3 in amino acids: CASSRGEQETQYF. The CDR3 region has the DNA TGTGCCAGCTCACGGGGGGAACAAGAGACCCAGTACTTC.

The chain combines TRBV28 with TRBJ2-4; the D gene is possibly TRBD1 (6 bases). The germline V gene encodes CDR1 MDHEN and CDR2 SYDVKM. CDR3 length: 18 residues. Deletions cut 2 bases from V and 1 base from J, with 18 bases between. The CDR3 loop is CASSLSGLQGLAKNIQYF. In DNA, the CDR3 is TGTGCCAGCAGTTTAAGCGGCCTACAGGGTCTGGCCAAAAACATTCAGTACTTC.

The rearrangement uses TRBV6-6 and TRBJ2-5; D is unresolved. The V end lost 8 bases, the J end lost 4 bases, and 8 bases lay between the germline ends. This CDR3 region has 11 residues. Germline CDR1 MNHNY, CDR2 SVGAGI (reference sequence). In DNA form, the CDR3 reads TGTGCCAGCGCTATACCAGAGACCCAGTACTTC. It translates to CASAIPETQYF.

The chain has TRBV7-3 and TRBJ2-2; TRBD1 matches 7 bases. The germline gives CDR1 SGHTA, CDR2 FQGTGA. This CDR3 spans 17 amino acids. V lost 3 bases to trimming and J lost 4 bases; unmatched junction nucleotides: 11. As DNA, the CDR3 is TGTGCCAGCAGCTTTCGACAGGGTGCGATAGGCACCGGGGAGCTGTTTTTT. It encodes CASSFRQGAIGTGELFF.

This chain joins TRBV28 and TRBJ2-5; 10 bases fit TRBD1. V gave up 5 bases and J gave up 5 bases; unmatched junction bases: 5. The V gene's germline CDR1 is MDHEN and CDR2 SYDVKM. The CDR3 runs 14 residues. For the CDR3, the DNA is TGTGCCAGCAGTCGACAGGGGGCAGAGGAGACCCAGTACTTC. Its protein is CASSRQGAEETQYF.

The chain links TRBV6-6 to TRBJ2-1, with D uncertain. This CDR3 has 16 amino acids. Trimming stripped 6 bases from V and 2 bases from J, with 17 bases between. Germline CDR1 and CDR2: MNHNY and SVGAGI (reference sequence). The CDR3 spells CASRGLAASTYNEQFF. In DNA form, the CDR3 reads TGTGCCAGCAGGGGCTTGGCGGCCTCAACCTACAATGAGCAGTTCTTC.

This clone was recorded a few times. The V and J genes are TRBV12-5 and TRBJ1-1; 7 bases match TRBD1. Germline assignment: CDR1 LGHNT and CDR2 FRNRAP. The length of the CDR3 is 13 residues. V shed 9 bases, J shed 1 base, and the junction held 5 bases outside the gene matches. DNA of the CDR3: TGTGCTAGCGAGGGACAGCCGAACACTGAAGCTTTCTTT. It yields the protein CASEGQPNTEAFF.

At least ten counts were recorded for this clone. J is TRBJ1-2 and V is TRBV30; 7 bases map to TRBD1. This CDR3 spans 11 amino acids. V lost 5 bases, J lost 7 bases, and 4 bases stayed unmatched. Looked up from germline, CDR1 is GTSNPN and CDR2 is SVGIG (reference sequence). The CDR3 DNA is TGTGCCTGGTCATCAGGGGGTGGCTACACCTTC. Translating it yields CAWSSGGGYTF. Together with reference TRBV30 and TRBJ1-2, the CDR3 gives the full variable domain: SQTIHQWPATLVQPVGSPLSLECTVEGTSNPNLYWYRQAAGRGLQLLFYSVGIGQISSEVPQNLSASRPQDRQFILSSKKLLLSDSGFYLCAWSSGGGYTFGSGTRLTVV.

About this clone itself: Being one base from a much bigger clone, this may be a read error. This chain links TRBV6-1 with TRBJ1-1; D is undetermined. From germline, CDR1 is MNHNS and CDR2 SASEGT. CDR3 size: 11 residues. Trimming removed 6 bases from V and 2 bases from J, with 4 bases in between. CDR3 bases: TGTGCCAGCAGGACAAACACTGAAGCTTTCTTT. The encoded protein is CASRTNTEAFF.

This rearrangement joins TRBV10-3 to TRBJ2-7; 11 positions agree with TRBD2. CDR1 and CDR2 from the germline V gene are ENHRY and SYGVKD. The CDR3 covers 16 residues. V was clipped by 4 bases and J by 0 bases; unmatched bases: 5. The CDR3 sequence: CAISGGLAGVSYEQYF. The CDR3 coding sequence is TGTGCCATCAGTGGTGGACTAGCGGGCGTCTCCTACGAGCAGTACTTC.

Note on this clone: The same CDR3 also results from other DNA sequences found in this sample. This chain uses TRBV5-1 with TRBJ2-7; TRBD1 is a possible D gene (6 bases). This CDR3 has 13 amino acids. V lost 3 bases and J 3 bases, leaving 10 bases between the germline ends. CDR1 is SGHRS and CDR2 is YFSETQ in the germline V gene. The CDR3 spells CASSSEGGYEQYF. The CDR3 DNA reads TGCGCCAGCAGCTCCGAAGGGGGCTACGAGCAGTACTTC.